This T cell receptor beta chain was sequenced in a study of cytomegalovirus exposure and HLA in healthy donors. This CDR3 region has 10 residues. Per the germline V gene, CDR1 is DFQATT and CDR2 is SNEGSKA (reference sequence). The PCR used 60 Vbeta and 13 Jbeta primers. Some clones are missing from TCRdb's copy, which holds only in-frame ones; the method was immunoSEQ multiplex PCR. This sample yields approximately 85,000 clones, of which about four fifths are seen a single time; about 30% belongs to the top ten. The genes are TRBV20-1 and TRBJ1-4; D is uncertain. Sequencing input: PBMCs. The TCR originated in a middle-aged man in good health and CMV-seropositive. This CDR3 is CGNGGEKLFF. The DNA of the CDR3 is TGCGGGAATGGAGGGGAAAAACTGTTTTTT.